Presented here are 23 T cell receptor beta chains from one specimen sequenced in a study of OX40 agonist ivuxolimab in advanced cancers. Sequencing used immunoSEQ multiplex PCR; TCRdb keeps in-frame clones, though not all of them. Among tens of thousands of clones listed, 70% to 90% were seen once. The sample was CD4+ or CD8+ T cells sorted from blood, taken in a trial of the OX40 agonist ivuxolimab. These receptor sequences come from an adult with an advanced solid tumor such as melanoma, head and neck, liver or kidney cancer.

The chain has TRBV6-5 and TRBJ2-1, with no clear D. Germline CDR1 is MNHEY and CDR2 is SVGAGI. V was pared by 6 bases and J by 5 bases, with 11 bases between. The CDR3 is 13 amino acids. CDR3 DNA: TGTGCCAGCAGCAGAGAACAGAACAATGAGCAGTTCTTC. It is translated as CASSREQNNEQFF.

This chain joins TRBV27 and TRBJ2-3; no firm D call. Trimming stripped 2 bases from V and 2 bases from J, with 5 bases between. The CDR3 consists of 13 residues. Germline V gene sequence: CDR1 MNHEY, CDR2 SMNVEV (reference sequence). The CDR3 loop reads CASSLIPTDTQYF. The CDR3 DNA reads TGTGCCAGCAGTTTAATCCCCACAGATACGCAGTATTTT.

J is TRBJ2-1 and V is TRBV5-5, with 9 bases fitting TRBD1. This CDR3 spans 16 amino acids. Per the germline V gene, CDR1 is SGHKS and CDR2 is YYEKEE (reference sequence). Losses at the gene ends were 3 bases for V and 1 base for J; bases not matched to a gene: 5. In DNA form, the CDR3 reads TGTGCCAGCAGCTCGAGACAGGGGGGGTCCTACAATGAGCAGTTCTTC. Translated: CASSSRQGGSYNEQFF.

The chain carries TRBV7-2 and TRBJ2-4; D not certain. The CDR3 covers 13 residues. Germline CDR1 is SGHTA and CDR2 is FQGNSA. V was pared by 2 bases and J by 5 bases, with 7 bases between. CDR3 in DNA: TGTGCCAGCAGCTTAAATCAGGAAAACATTCAGTACTTC. Translating it yields CASSLNQENIQYF. The full variable domain, its missing parts supplied by reference TRBV7-2 and TRBJ2-4, is GAGVSQSPSNKVTEKGKDVELRCDPISGHTALYWYRQSLGQGLEFLIYFQGNSAPDKSGLPSDRFSAERTGGSVSTLTIQRTQQEDSAVYLCASSLNQENIQYFGAGTRLSVL.

This sequence joins TRBV11-3 and TRBJ2-5; D gene ambiguous. Germline values: CDR1 SGHNT, CDR2 YENEEA. Trimming stripped 2 bases from V and 3 bases from J, with 1 base between. CDR3 length: 11 amino acids. The CDR3 DNA sequence: TGTGCCAGCAGCTTAAAAGAGACCCAGTACTTC. Amino acids: CASSLKETQYF.

The chain joins TRBV28 to TRBJ1-1; D not certain. Per germline, CDR1 MDHEN and CDR2 SYDVKM. V was pared by 7 bases and J by 6 bases, with 12 bases between. This CDR3 is built from 12 residues. Here the CDR3 reads CASTPGDSEAFF. DNA for the CDR3: TGTGCCAGCACCCCTGGGGATTCTGAAGCTTTCTTT.

The V gene is TRBV11-2, the J gene TRBJ2-5; a possible D gene is TRBD1 (5 bases). This CDR3 is built from 15 residues. Germline V gene lookup returns CDR1 SGHAT and CDR2 FQNNGV. Trimming shortened V by 4 bases and J by 1 base, and 13 bases separated the two germline ends. As DNA, the CDR3 is TGTGCCAGCAGCTCGACAGTGACGCTCCAAGAGACCCAGTACTTC. Residues: CASSSTVTLQETQYF.

The chain is built from TRBV5-1 and TRBJ2-2; 8 nucleotides align to TRBD2. This CDR3 spans 16 amino acids. The junction had 7 bases not matched to a gene; V was cut back by 2 bases and J by 4 bases. The germline gives CDR1 SGHRS, CDR2 YFSETQ. The CDR3 spells CASSFWAGGFTGELFF. For the CDR3, the DNA is TGCGCCAGCAGCTTCTGGGCGGGAGGATTCACCGGGGAGCTGTTTTTT.

The chain couples TRBV27 to TRBJ2-1; 11 bases are shared with TRBD2. Germline loops: CDR1 MNHEY, CDR2 SMNVEV (reference sequence). CDR3 length: 15 amino acids. The ends lost 5 bases at V and 7 bases at J; junction bases unmatched: 7. In DNA form, the CDR3 reads TGTGCCAGCAGTCCCTTGACTAGCGGGGTTAATGAGCAGTTCTTC. Encoded protein: CASSPLTSGVNEQFF.

The chain recombines TRBV7-9 with TRBJ2-7; unclear D gene. CDR3 length: 16 amino acids. Germline assignment: CDR1 SEHNR and CDR2 FQNEAQ (reference sequence). V was cut by 4 bases and J by 2 bases, with 18 bases left in between. CDR3 in DNA: TGTGCCAGCAGCTATACAGACGGGTCCTACCCCTACGAGCAGTACTTC. Protein: CASSYTDGSYPYEQYF.

This chain uses TRBV16 with TRBJ1-1; 7 bases are shared with TRBD1. Germline V lookup: CDR1 KGHSY, CDR2 FQNENV. This CDR3 is 14 amino acids long. V was clipped by 8 bases and J by 0 bases; unmatched bases: 6. The CDR3 coding sequence is TGTGCCAGCTTACGGGGACAGATGAACACTGAAGCTTTCTTT. Its translation is CASLRGQMNTEAFF.

The CDR3 sequence is CASSQTEGPSGYTF. CDR3 nucleotides: TGTGCCAGCTCACAAACGGAGGGCCCGAGTGGCTACACCTTC. V usage is TRBV18 and J usage is TRBJ1-2; D ambiguous. The CDR3 covers 14 residues. Between the trimmed V and J ends, which lost 4 bases and 7 bases, there was a span of 16 bases. From germline, CDR1 is KGHSH and CDR2 LQKENI.

The CDR3 protein is CASKTGTVLDTQYF. The CDR3 region has the DNA TGCGCCAGCAAAACCGGGACAGTTTTGGATACGCAGTATTTT. The rearrangement uses TRBV5-1 and TRBJ2-3, with TRBD1 matching 7 bases. Germline lookup yields CDR1 SGHRS and CDR2 YFSETQ. This CDR3 comprises 14 residues. The J segment lost 6 bases and the V segment lost 6 bases, leaving 10 bases of the junction unmatched.

The V call is TRBV6-6, the J call TRBJ2-5, with D tentatively TRBD2 (5 bases). Per germline, CDR1 MNHNY and CDR2 SVGAGI (reference sequence). There are 14 residues in the CDR3. Trimming removed 2 bases from V and 3 bases from J, with 10 bases in between. This chain's CDR3 is CASSYDGGEETQYF. CDR3 in DNA: TGTGCCAGCAGTTACGACGGAGGTGAAGAGACCCAGTACTTC.

CDR3 DNA sequence: TGTGCTAGTGCCAATGGGGTAATGAACACTGAAGCTTTCTTT. Amino acid sequence: CASANGVMNTEAFF. The chain combines TRBV12-5 with TRBJ1-1; no firm D call. The CDR3 runs 14 residues. Trimming stripped 7 bases from V and 0 bases from J, with 12 bases between. CDR1 and CDR2 from the germline V gene are LGHNT and FRNRAP.

The CDR3 spells CASSPLARSGNTIYF. The CDR3 DNA follows: TGTGCCAGCAGCCCCTTGGCTCGCTCTGGAAACACCATATATTTT. The chain employs TRBV9 and TRBJ1-3; D uncertain. V lost 4 bases to trimming and J lost 0 bases, with 11 bases between them. This CDR3 has 15 residues. The germline CDR1 and CDR2 sequences are SGDLS and YYNGEE.

The chain uses TRBV30 and TRBJ1-1; D uncertain. CDR1 is GTSNPN and CDR2 is SVGIG in the germline V gene (reference sequence). The ends were cut back, 2 bases at V and 6 bases at J, with 7 bases in the middle. The CDR3 contains 11 residues. DNA of the CDR3: TGTGCCTGGAGTTTTGGGGCTGAAGCTTTCTTT. It yields the protein CAWSFGAEAFF.

The gene calls are TRBV2 and TRBJ2-3; 8 positions agree with TRBD1. The CDR3 extends over 14 amino acids. Looked up from germline, CDR1 is SNHLY and CDR2 is FYNNEI. With 6 bases clipped from V and 6 bases from J, the junction kept 8 bases outside the gene matches. DNA for the CDR3: TGTGCCAGCAGAGGAGGACAGGGTTCGGATACGCAGTATTTT. It encodes CASRGGQGSDTQYF.

This sequence joins TRBV5-1 and TRBJ2-2, with D perhaps TRBD2 (5 bases). The CDR3 loop spans 14 amino acids. The germline CDR1 and CDR2 sequences are SGHRS and YFSETQ. Trimming removed 0 bases at V and 6 bases at J, with 9 bases between. CDR3 residues: CASSLGGYPGELFF. The CDR3 DNA is TGCGCCAGCAGCTTGGGAGGGTACCCCGGGGAGCTGTTTTTT. The complete variable domain, with remaining parts taken from reference TRBV5-1 and TRBJ2-2, reads KAGVTQTPRYLIKTRGQQVTLSCSPISGHRSVSWYQQTPGQGLQFLFEYFSETQRNKGNFPGRFSGRQFSNSRSEMNVSTLELGDSALYLCASSLGGYPGELFFGEGSRLTVL.

V and J are TRBV7-3 and TRBJ2-7; D is unresolved. V lost 2 bases and J lost 1, with 9 bases in between. CDR1 is SGHTA and CDR2 is FQGTGA in the germline V gene. CDR3 size: 14 residues. The CDR3 nucleotides are TGTGCCAGCAGCTTATTGACGGAGTCCTACGAGCAGTACTTC. Amino acids: CASSLLTESYEQYF. Full variable domain (rest looked up from reference TRBV7-3 and TRBJ2-7): GAGVSQTPSNKVTEKGKYVELRCDPISGHTALYWYRQSLGQGPEFLIYFQGTGAADDSGLPNDRFFAVRPEGSVSTLKIQRTERGDSAVYLCASSLLTESYEQYFGPGTRLTVT.

This clone was observed a handful of times. The chain has TRBV6-5 and TRBJ2-1; 10 bases align to TRBD2. This CDR3 is 15 amino acids long. Unmatched junction bases numbered 9, after V lost 6 bases and J lost 7 bases. CDR1 and CDR2 (germline): MNHEY, SVGAGI. Here the CDR3 DNA reads TGTGCCAGCAGGCAAGGACTAGCGGTCCCGAATGAGCAGTTCTTC. This gives the protein CASRQGLAVPNEQFF.

This chain joins TRBV11-2 and TRBJ2-5; D may be TRBD1 or TRBD2 (6 bases each). The CDR3 spans 16 residues. CDR1 and CDR2 (germline): SGHAT, FQNNGV. V was clipped by 0 bases and J by 5 bases, with 16 bases between them. The CDR3 sequence: CASSLEGTLGRETQYF. DNA for the CDR3: TGTGCCAGCAGCTTAGAAGGGACATTGGGGAGGGAGACCCAGTACTTC.

CDR3 residues: CASKSGSSYNEQFF. The CDR3 nucleotides read TGTGCCAGCAAAAGCGGGAGCTCCTACAATGAGCAGTTCTTC. The V gene is TRBV2, the J gene TRBJ2-1, with 8 bases fitting TRBD2. From germline, CDR1 is SNHLY and CDR2 FYNNEI. The ends lost 7 bases at V and 0 bases at J; junction bases unmatched: 2. The CDR3 has 14 amino acids. The variable domain in full, completed from reference TRBV2 and TRBJ2-1, reads EPEVTQTPSHQVTQMGQEVILRCVPISNHLYFYWYRQILGQKVEFLVSFYNNEISEKSEIFDDQFSVERPDGSNFTLKIRSTKLEDSAMYFCASKSGSSYNEQFFGPGTRLTVL.